The 5 T cell receptor beta chains in this list originate from one sample, sequenced in a study of T cell responses to AZD1222 COVID-19 vaccine. Data came from immunoSEQ multiplex PCR; TCRdb stores just in-frame clones and leaves some out. The data hold roughly 49,000 clones, with about 80% observed a single time. The sequencing used peripheral blood, collected on day 0 of AZD1222 vaccination. The receptors shown here come from an adult in good health.

This clone appeared once. The chain uses TRBV29-1 and TRBJ2-7; D unresolved. Deletions cut 6 bases from V and 4 bases from J, with 16 bases between. This CDR3 contains 13 residues. In germline, CDR1 is SQVTM, CDR2 ANQGSEA. This CDR3 is CSVQTDGFYEQYF. The CDR3 coding sequence is TGCAGCGTCCAAACCGACGGGTTTTACGAGCAGTACTTC.

The genes are TRBV6-5 and TRBJ1-2, with TRBD1 matching 8 bases. After removal of 5 bases from V and 2 bases from J, the junction contained 4 bases not matched to a gene. The germline V gene encodes CDR1 MNHEY and CDR2 SVGAGI. The CDR3 extends over 14 amino acids. The CDR3 sequence: CASSQDRANYGYTF. CDR3 DNA: TGTGCCAGCAGTCAGGACAGGGCCAACTATGGCTACACCTTC.

This chain connects TRBV28 to TRBJ1-1, with D unresolved. Per germline, CDR1 MDHEN and CDR2 SYDVKM. The CDR3 covers 15 residues. V lost 4 bases and J lost 5, with 17 bases in between. The CDR3: CASSSPAREGTEAFF. In DNA form, the CDR3 reads TGTGCCAGCAGTTCCCCTGCCCGGGAAGGGACTGAAGCTTTCTTT.

V usage is TRBV28 and J usage is TRBJ2-7; D is ambiguous. The germline V and J ends were trimmed by 4 bases and 2 bases, with 12 bases remaining between them. This CDR3 contains 14 residues. Germline CDR1 is MDHEN and CDR2 is SYDVKM. CDR3 loop: CASSSGIPPYEQYF. The CDR3 nucleotides read TGTGCCAGCAGTTCTGGTATCCCACCCTACGAGCAGTACTTC. Filled out from reference TRBV28 and TRBJ2-7, the complete variable domain reads DVKVTQSSRYLVKRTGEKVFLECVQDMDHENMFWYRQDPGLGLRLIYFSYDVKMKEKGDIPEGYSVSREKKERFSLILESASTNQTSMYLCASSSGIPPYEQYFGPGTRLTVT.

The V call is TRBV30, the J call TRBJ2-1, with a possible D match to TRBD2 (6 bases). Germline V gene sequence: CDR1 GTSNPN, CDR2 SVGIG (reference sequence). The CDR3 totals 14 residues. Trimming stripped 2 bases from V and 4 bases from J, with 12 bases between. CDR3 nucleotides: TGTGCCTGGAGTTGGAGGGTTGGGTACAATGAGCAGTTCTTC. Protein product: CAWSWRVGYNEQFF. Supplemented by reference TRBV30 and TRBJ2-1, the full variable domain reads SQTIHQWPATLVQPVGSPLSLECTVEGTSNPNLYWYRQAAGRGLQLLFYSVGIGQISSEVPQNLSASRPQDRQFILSSKKLLLSDSGFYLCAWSWRVGYNEQFFGPGTRLTVL.